This TCR beta chain is from a study of T-cell memory formation after mild COVID-19. TCRdb reprocessed the 5' RACE reads with MiXCR, giving one entry per CDR3 protein. This table holds about 320,000 distinct CDR3 sequences, 13% to 15% found once. Study-wide results and limits: The study detected some responding clones in pre-infection memory, suggesting cross-reactive memory joined. CD4/CD8 balance held among clones contracting day 15 to 85, and later expanders leaned CD4+.

As concerns this clonotype: The antigen remains unidentified.

This CDR3 contains 16 residues. Looked up from germline, CDR1 is SGHRS and CDR2 is YFSETQ. V trimming: 4 bases; J trimming: 6 bases; junction bases outside the gene matches: 10. Sequenced sample: PBMCs or a T cell subset sorted from them (not recorded which). This TCR was sampled from a man younger than 35 who had mild COVID-19 (a few samples of this study predate the infection). Cell type and time point are not known. V usage is TRBV5-1 and J usage is TRBJ2-3; TRBD2 agrees at 11 bases. The CDR3 sequence: CASSMALAGGKDTQYF. CDR3 nucleotide sequence: TGCGCCAGCAGCATGGCGCTAGCGGGGGGAAAGGATACGCAGTATTTT.